Below are 25 T cell receptor beta chains sequenced from a single sample in a study of OX40 agonist ivuxolimab in advanced cancers. Only in-frame clones appear in the TCRdb table, and some are missing; sequencing was by immunoSEQ multiplex PCR. The sample shows tens of thousands of clones, around 86% of them seen only once. The sample was CD4+ or CD8+ T cells sorted from blood, taken in a trial of the OX40 agonist ivuxolimab. Every receptor here comes from an adult with an advanced solid tumor such as melanoma, head and neck, liver or kidney cancer.

The J gene is TRBJ1-1, the V gene TRBV30; 7 bases are a match to TRBD1. J gave up 0 bases and V 5 bases, and 9 bases lay outside the gene matches. Germline values: CDR1 GTSNPN, CDR2 SVGIG (reference sequence). CDR3 length: 15 amino acids. DNA of the CDR3: TGTGCCTGGCTAGGACAGGCTGTGATGAACACTGAAGCTTTCTTT. Its translation: CAWLGQAVMNTEAFF.

The V and J genes are TRBV5-1 and TRBJ1-1; no firm D call. Germline CDR1 is SGHRS and CDR2 is YFSETQ. V was trimmed by 4 bases and J by 5 bases, leaving 15 bases between them. CDR3 length: 14 residues. In DNA, the CDR3 is TGCGCCAGCAGCCCGTCTTTGCCGCTAACTGAAGCTTTCTTT. Amino acid sequence: CASSPSLPLTEAFF.

This clone appeared once. The chain's CDR3 is CASSFSGINTGELFF. For the CDR3, the DNA is TGTGCCAGCAGCTTTAGCGGGATAAACACCGGGGAGCTGTTTTTT. The chain recombines TRBV11-2 with TRBJ2-2; 8 bases align to TRBD2. The CDR3 sequence is 15 residues long. Per germline, CDR1 SGHAT and CDR2 FQNNGV. V lost 3 bases and J lost 2; bases outside the gene matches: 2.

The chain uses TRBV7-2 and TRBJ2-7; D call uncertain. Trimming pared 1 base from V and 3 bases from J, leaving 10 bases between. The CDR3 runs 14 residues. Germline CDR1 SGHTA, CDR2 FQGNSA. CDR3 DNA: TGTGCCAGCAGCTTAGAAGCAGACATCTACGAGCAGTACTTC. Amino acids: CASSLEADIYEQYF. Using reference TRBV7-2 and TRBJ2-7 for the parts outside the CDR3, the full variable domain is GAGVSQSPSNKVTEKGKDVELRCDPISGHTALYWYRQSLGQGLEFLIYFQGNSAPDKSGLPSDRFSAERTGGSVSTLTIQRTQQEDSAVYLCASSLEADIYEQYFGPGTRLTVT.

V is TRBV9 and J is TRBJ2-7, with TRBD1 identical over 8 bases. The V segment lost 4 bases and the J segment 2 bases; nucleotides outside the gene matches: 8. The CDR3 has 15 residues. Germline V gives CDR1 SGDLS, CDR2 YYNGEE. CDR3 coding DNA: TGTGCCAGCAGCTTCGGACAGGGAACGACCTACGAGCAGTACTTC. Protein: CASSFGQGTTYEQYF. Looking up the rest from reference TRBV9 and TRBJ2-7 gives the full variable domain: DSGVTQTPKHLITATGQRVTLRCSPRSGDLSVYWYQQSLDQGLQFLIQYYNGEERAKGNILERFSAQQFPDLHSELNLSSLELGDSALYFCASSFGQGTTYEQYFGPGTRLTVT.

This rearrangement joins TRBV7-2 to TRBJ1-1, with D possibly being TRBD1 (5 bases). V was pared by 2 bases and J by 4 bases, with 14 bases between. Germline values: CDR1 SGHTA, CDR2 FQGNSA. There are 15 residues in the CDR3. The CDR3 coding sequence is TGTGCCAGCAGCTTATCATCTCAGGGAATCACTGAAGCTTTCTTT. Protein sequence: CASSLSSQGITEAFF.

The chain carries TRBV4-1 and TRBJ2-7; D is unclear. Germline CDR1 is MGHRA and CDR2 is YSYEKL. V was cut by 2 bases and J by 0 bases, with 11 bases left in between. The CDR3 runs 15 residues. The CDR3 sequence: CASSQRVGTSYEQYF. As DNA, the CDR3 is TGCGCCAGCAGCCAAAGGGTAGGAACCTCCTACGAGCAGTACTTC.

About this clone: Other DNA sequences in the sample encode the same CDR3. The J gene is TRBJ1-1, the V gene TRBV11-2; D is possibly TRBD1 (6 bases). With 3 bases removed from V and 1 base from J, the gap between germline ends came to 9 bases. CDR1 is SGHAT, CDR2 FQNNGV, per germline. This CDR3 has 14 amino acids. CDR3 in DNA: TGTGCCAGCAGCTTCGTGACAGGGAACACTGAAGCTTTCTTT. The encoded protein is CASSFVTGNTEAFF.

The rearrangement uses TRBV25-1 and TRBJ1-5, with D tentatively TRBD1 (6 bases). The CDR3 loop spans 14 amino acids. Germline V CDR1 and CDR2: MGHDK, SYGVNS. Trimming cost V 4 bases and J 4 bases, with 11 bases left between them. DNA for the CDR3: TGTGCCAGCAGTGGTCGCAGGGGAAATCAGCCCCAGCATTTT. Protein: CASSGRRGNQPQHF.

This chain links TRBV6-5 with TRBJ2-7, with 7 bases aligning to TRBD1. The CDR3 extends over 14 amino acids. The germline V gene encodes CDR1 MNHEY and CDR2 SVGAGI. The trim removed 8 bases at V and 2 bases at J, leaving 9 bases unmatched. The CDR3 DNA is TGTGCCAGCGGGATAACGACAGGGCCCTACGAGCAGTACTTC. Translating gives CASGITTGPYEQYF.

The gene calls are TRBV6-6 and TRBJ1-1; possible D gene TRBD1, 5 bases. The CDR3 is made up of 12 amino acids. The germline CDR1 and CDR2 sequences are MNHNY and SVGAGI (reference sequence). Trimming took 8 bases from V and 6 from J, leaving 13 bases between them. The CDR3 sequence: CASEPLQAEAFF. The CDR3 DNA reads TGTGCCAGCGAACCGTTACAGGCTGAAGCTTTCTTT.

This chain uses TRBV30 with TRBJ2-5; 7 nucleotides line up with TRBD2. Losses at the gene ends were 4 bases for V and 4 bases for J; bases not matched to a gene: 3. CDR1 and CDR2 (germline): GTSNPN, SVGIG (reference sequence). CDR3 size: 12 residues. DNA for the CDR3: TGTGCCTGGAAGGCTAGCGGAGAGACCCAGTACTTC. This codes for CAWKASGETQYF.

This rearrangement joins TRBV29-1 to TRBJ2-1, with TRBD1 as a possible D gene (6 bases). V lost 2 bases, J lost 5 bases, and 7 bases lay in between. CDR1 SQVTM and CDR2 ANQGSEA come from the germline V gene. This CDR3 contains 12 residues. CDR3 sequence (DNA): TGCAGCGTTGAACCAGGGGACAATGAGCAGTTCTTC. Its translation is CSVEPGDNEQFF.

V is TRBV7-3 and J is TRBJ2-1, with 8 bases fitting TRBD1. V was clipped by 4 bases and J by 4 bases; unmatched bases: 6. CDR3 length: 15 amino acids. The germline CDR1 and CDR2 sequences are SGHTA and FQGTGA. The CDR3 loop is CASSSGQGPYNEQFF. The DNA for the CDR3 is TGTGCCAGCAGCTCTGGACAGGGACCTTACAATGAGCAGTTCTTC. The full variable domain, in which reference TRBV7-3 and TRBJ2-1 provide the parts outside the CDR3, is GAGVSQTPSNKVTEKGKYVELRCDPISGHTALYWYRQSLGQGPEFLIYFQGTGAADDSGLPNDRFFAVRPEGSVSTLKIQRTERGDSAVYLCASSSGQGPYNEQFFGPGTRLTVL.

V and J are TRBV4-2 and TRBJ2-5; no clear D gene. The V end lost 1 base, the J end lost 2 bases, and 8 bases lay between the germline ends. CDR3 size: 14 residues. Germline CDR1 reads LGHNA; CDR2 reads YNFKEQ. As DNA, the CDR3 is TGTGCCAGCAGCCAAGTAACTGATCAAGAGACCCAGTACTTC. Residues: CASSQVTDQETQYF.

CDR3 protein: CASSPHPGLAGGSTYEQYF. The CDR3 coding sequence is TGTGCCAGCAGCCCACATCCGGGACTAGCGGGGGGAAGTACCTACGAGCAGTACTTC. The chain is built from TRBV14 and TRBJ2-7; 15 nucleotides line up with TRBD2. Germline-derived CDR1 and CDR2 are SGHDN and FVKESK. J lost 2 bases, V lost 4 bases, and 12 bases had no gene match. This CDR3 has 19 residues.

This chain joins TRBV5-4 and TRBJ1-4; D is uncertain. The CDR3 covers 15 residues. Trimming stripped 4 bases from V and 0 bases from J, with 10 bases between. Germline loops: CDR1 SGHNT, CDR2 YYREEE (reference sequence). This CDR3 reads CASSVGLATNEKLFF. The CDR3 DNA sequence: TGTGCCAGCAGCGTGGGCCTTGCAACTAATGAAAAACTGTTTTTT.

CDR3 protein: CASSYSTGNTEAFF. DNA for the CDR3: TGTGCCAGCAGTTACTCGACGGGGAACACTGAAGCTTTCTTT. This chain uses TRBV6-5 with TRBJ1-1; no reliable D call. Trimming pared 0 bases from V and 1 base from J, leaving 6 bases between. CDR1 and CDR2 from the germline V gene are MNHEY and SVGAGI. The CDR3 is 14 amino acids.

The rearrangement joins TRBV4-2 to TRBJ1-4; D unresolved. V was cut by 1 base and J by 5 bases, with 14 bases left in between. Per the germline V gene, CDR1 is LGHNA and CDR2 is YNFKEQ. This CDR3 has 16 residues. The CDR3 spells CASSQAFRSTNEKLFF. For the CDR3, the DNA is TGTGCCAGCAGCCAAGCTTTCCGCAGCACAAATGAAAAACTGTTTTTT.

This chain joins TRBV7-2 and TRBJ2-1; 7 nucleotides line up with TRBD1. Losses at the gene ends were 3 bases for V and 7 bases for J; bases not matched to a gene: 3. The V gene's germline CDR1 is SGHTA and CDR2 FQGNSA. This CDR3 contains 13 residues. The CDR3 coding sequence is TGTGCCAGCAGCTTCGACAGGGCGAATGAGCAGTTCTTC. Its translation: CASSFDRANEQFF.

This clone has just one count. The V gene is TRBV5-1, the J gene TRBJ2-3, with 7 bases identical to TRBD1. Germline V gene sequence: CDR1 SGHRS, CDR2 YFSETQ. J was trimmed by 4 bases and V by 3 bases; bases with no gene match: 8. CDR3 length: 15 residues. The CDR3 here is CASSSRLGGADTQYF. In DNA, the CDR3 is TGCGCCAGCAGCTCTCGGTTAGGGGGCGCAGATACGCAGTATTTT.

The V call is TRBV5-4, the J call TRBJ2-3; perhaps TRBD2 as D (6 bases). The CDR3 sequence is 15 residues long. The germline V gene encodes CDR1 SGHNT and CDR2 YYREEE (reference sequence). Trimming took off 1 base at V and 5 bases at J, with 14 bases between the two ends. The CDR3, as DNA: TGTGCCAGCAGCTTGAGAACCCGCGGGGTAGATACGCAGTATTTT. This gives the protein CASSLRTRGVDTQYF.

The J gene is TRBJ2-2, the V gene TRBV19; D remains ambiguous. This CDR3 is 13 amino acids long. From germline, CDR1 is LNHDA and CDR2 SQIVND (reference sequence). V was trimmed by 5 bases and J by 5 bases, leaving 9 bases between them. The CDR3 spells CASSYLVTGELFF. The CDR3 DNA reads as TGTGCCAGTAGTTACCTAGTTACCGGGGAGCTGTTTTTT. The full variable domain, in which reference TRBV19 and TRBJ2-2 provide the parts outside the CDR3, is DGGITQSPKYLFRKEGQNVTLSCEQNLNHDAMYWYRQDPGQGLRLIYYSQIVNDFQKGDIAEGYSVSREKKESFPLTVTSAQKNPTAFYLCASSYLVTGELFFGEGSRLTVL.

The table lists this clone with a count of one. The V gene is TRBV11-2, the J gene TRBJ2-1; weak D call: TRBD2 (5 bases). The CDR3 totals 15 residues. V lost 5 bases and J lost 4, with 15 bases in between. The germline gives CDR1 SGHAT, CDR2 FQNNGV. CDR3 protein: CASSLQSGIYNEQFF. As DNA, the CDR3 is TGTGCCAGCAGCCTACAATCCGGGATATACAATGAGCAGTTCTTC.

The genes are TRBV9 and TRBJ2-2, with D perhaps given as TRBD1 or TRBD2 (5 bases each). The CDR3 is made up of 15 amino acids. Germline values: CDR1 SGDLS, CDR2 YYNGEE. Trimming cost V 0 bases and J 1 base, with 7 bases left between them. As DNA, the CDR3 is TGTGCCAGCAGCGTAGTTGGGGGGAACACCGGGGAGCTGTTTTTT. This gives the protein CASSVVGGNTGELFF.